This TCR beta chain emerged from a study of blood T cell repertoires in COVID-19. Assay used: immunoSEQ multiplex PCR; TCRdb lists only in-frame clones, some missing. This table has a few hundred thousand clones, roughly 87% appearing once. Recovered participants had two consecutive negative NP/OP PCR tests, healthcare professional clearance, or symptom resolution. Germline V lookup: CDR1 MNHEY, CDR2 SVGAGI. The CDR3 is made up of 15 amino acids. Trimming cost V 6 bases and J 3 bases; bases outside gene matches: 8. J is TRBJ1-5 and V is TRBV6-5, with 7 bases that match TRBD1. The sequencing input was PBMCs or T cells enriched from blood (not recorded which). The receptor was isolated from a woman in her thirties who had recovered from COVID-19. The CDR3 reads CASRPRTGSNQPQHF. The CDR3 DNA reads TGTGCCAGCAGGCCCAGGACAGGTTCCAATCAGCCCCAGCATTTT.